The entry that follows covers one TCR beta chain sequence. This sample stems from a study of shared clonotypes between healthy human individuals. This CDR3 contains 13 residues. Germline loops: CDR1 MNHNY, CDR2 SVGAGI (reference sequence). Germline trimming cut 11 bases from V and 3 bases from J; bases unmatched to any gene: 3. Some clones are missing from TCRdb's copy, which holds only in-frame ones; the method was immunoSEQ multiplex PCR. This sample has about 1.1 million clones; 77% occur once, and the top ten carry 0.89%. In the CD4+ fraction, cells were divided into CD45RA+ naive and CD45RA-negative memory subsets.

The V gene is TRBV6-6, the J gene TRBJ2-3; 12 positions agree with TRBD2. Material for sequencing was memory CD4+ T cells from PBMCs. Subset here: CD45RA-negative fraction. The sequence came from a man aged 18 to 35 in good health. Some clones in this sample may be carry-over from other donors' samples. CDR3 region: CAGGTSGTDTQYF. The CDR3 DNA sequence: TGTGCCGGGGGGACTAGCGGGACAGATACGCAGTATTTT.